This T cell receptor (beta chain) comes out of a study of cytomegalovirus exposure and HLA in healthy donors. Study-wide points: For TCR beta chains, V- and J-gene trimming was later linked to a missense DCLRE1C variant. The investigators catalogued 164 TCR beta chains as cytomegalovirus-associated.

Details on this clone: Its antigen is not known.

The PCR had 60 Vbeta and 13 Jbeta primers. Sequencing used immunoSEQ multiplex PCR; TCRdb keeps in-frame clones, though not all of them. The data contain more than 85,000 clones, roughly 79% of them seen just once; the ten biggest clones take up 2% to 2.5%. V gave up 1 base and J gave up 7 bases, with 17 bases separating them. The V gene's germline CDR1 is LNHDA and CDR2 SQIVND (reference sequence). This CDR3 region has 16 residues. Sample: PBMCs. This receptor was taken from a middle-aged man in good health and CMV-seronegative. This chain joins TRBV19 and TRBJ2-1, with D possibly being TRBD2 (6 bases). The CDR3 nucleotides are TGTGCCAGTAGTATAGCCCTGGGACTCATTTCGAATGAGCAGTTCTTC. This translates into CASSIALGLISNEQFF.